The rows below give T cell receptor beta chains drawn from one sample of a study of cytomegalovirus exposure and HLA in healthy donors. The data were produced by immunoSEQ multiplex PCR, yet TCRdb's version contains in-frame clones alone and is incomplete. The sample carries approximately 53,000 clones, 92% recorded once. The sequencing input was PBMCs. Receptor source: a young man in good health and CMV-seronegative. Both conserved end residues are part of each CDR3. Each record gives: CDR3 protein, CDR3 DNA, V gene, D gene, clone size, J gene. D genes are given only for firm matches. The size field is filled for only some rows; it gives once, few, many or a size class.

cdr3_aa: CASRTSGQGEQFF
cdr3_nt: TGTGCCAGCAGGACTAGCGGGCAGGGTGAGCAGTTCTTC
v_call: TRBV6-5
d_call: TRBD2
clone_size: -
j_call: TRBJ2-1

cdr3_aa: CSVDRGPPYEQYF
cdr3_nt: TGCAGCGTCGACAGGGGGCCGCCCTACGAGCAGTACTTC
v_call: TRBV29-1
d_call: TRBD1
clone_size: -
j_call: TRBJ2-7

cdr3_aa: CASSFRGQGSYEQYF
cdr3_nt: TGTGCCAGCAGTTTTCGGGGACAGGGAAGCTACGAGCAGTACTTC
v_call: TRBV27
d_call: TRBD1
clone_size: -
j_call: TRBJ2-7

cdr3_aa: CASSQTVGGAGTTSTDTQYF
cdr3_nt: TGCGCCAGCAGCCAAACGGTTGGAGGGGCCGGGACTACTAGCACAGATACGCAGTATTTT
v_call: TRBV23-1
d_call: TRBD2
clone_size: -
j_call: TRBJ2-3

cdr3_aa: CATSRAGTGNQPQHF
cdr3_nt: TGTGCCACCAGCAGGGCCGGGACAGGGAATCAGCCCCAGCATTTT
v_call: TRBV15
d_call: TRBD1
clone_size: -
j_call: TRBJ1-5

cdr3_aa: CASSSRTSQETQYF
cdr3_nt: TGTGCCAGCAGCTCCAGGACTAGCCAAGAGACCCAGTACTTC
v_call: TRBV5-4
d_call: TRBD2
clone_size: -
j_call: TRBJ2-5

cdr3_aa: CASSRRAGKNTGELFF
cdr3_nt: TGTGCCAGCAGCAGGAGGGCGGGAAAGAACACCGGGGAGCTGTTTTTT
v_call: TRBV21-1
d_call: -
clone_size: few
j_call: TRBJ2-2

cdr3_aa: CASSLARDRGRETQYF
cdr3_nt: TGTGCTAGCAGCTTAGCGCGTGACAGGGGGCGAGAGACCCAGTACTTC
v_call: TRBV7-7
d_call: TRBD1
clone_size: -
j_call: TRBJ2-5

cdr3_aa: CASSLGGFGTGELFF
cdr3_nt: TGTGCCAGCAGCTTGGGAGGATTCGGCACCGGGGAGCTGTTTTTT
v_call: TRBV5-4
d_call: -
clone_size: -
j_call: TRBJ2-2

cdr3_aa: CASSPWDRFIYGCTF
cdr3_nt: TGTGCCAGCAGCCCCTGGGACAGGTTTATCTATGGCTGCACCTTC
v_call: TRBV14
d_call: TRBD1
clone_size: -
j_call: TRBJ1-2

cdr3_aa: CASSVGGPSDPNTGELFF
cdr3_nt: TGTGCCAGCAGCGTCGGGGGACCCTCCGATCCGAACACCGGGGAGCTGTTTTTT
v_call: TRBV9
d_call: -
clone_size: -
j_call: TRBJ2-2

cdr3_aa: CASSVEAEKSYNEQFF
cdr3_nt: TGTGCCAGCAGCGTAGAGGCGGAAAAGTCCTACAATGAGCAGTTCTTC
v_call: TRBV9
d_call: -
clone_size: -
j_call: TRBJ2-1

cdr3_aa: CASTPLAGSSYNEQFF
cdr3_nt: TGTGCCAGCACCCCTCTAGCGGGAAGCTCCTACAATGAGCAGTTCTTC
v_call: TRBV9
d_call: TRBD2
clone_size: once
j_call: TRBJ2-1

cdr3_aa: CASSWDGQFNEQFF
cdr3_nt: TGTGCCAGCAGCTGGGACGGACAGTTCAATGAGCAGTTCTTC
v_call: TRBV5-5
d_call: -
clone_size: -
j_call: TRBJ2-1

cdr3_aa: CASSLDPAGGSNEQFF
cdr3_nt: TGTGCCAGCAGCTTAGATCCGGCGGGAGGGAGTAATGAGCAGTTCTTC
v_call: TRBV11-2
d_call: TRBD2
clone_size: once
j_call: TRBJ2-1

cdr3_aa: CARRRGSNQPQHF
cdr3_nt: TGTGCCAGAAGGAGAGGGTCTAATCAGCCCCAGCATTTT
v_call: TRBV5-3
d_call: -
clone_size: -
j_call: TRBJ1-5

cdr3_aa: CSAAPGTSGSGPDTQYF
cdr3_nt: TGCAGCGCCGCGCCCGGGACTAGCGGGAGCGGCCCAGATACGCAGTATTTT
v_call: TRBV29-1
d_call: TRBD2
clone_size: -
j_call: TRBJ2-3

cdr3_aa: CASSPTTLQGSLYNEQFF
cdr3_nt: TGTGCCAGTAGTCCGACAACCCTACAGGGGTCCCTTTACAATGAGCAGTTCTTC
v_call: TRBV19
d_call: TRBD1
clone_size: once
j_call: TRBJ2-1

cdr3_aa: CASSLRQALLETQYF
cdr3_nt: TGTGCCAGCAGCTTGCGGCAGGCCTTGCTTGAGACCCAGTACTTC
v_call: TRBV5-6
d_call: -
clone_size: -
j_call: TRBJ2-5

cdr3_aa: CASSFSGGAEQYF
cdr3_nt: TGTGCCAGCAGTTTTTCGGGCGGGGCTGAGCAGTACTTC
v_call: TRBV27
d_call: -
clone_size: -
j_call: TRBJ2-7

cdr3_aa: CASSQELGWVKNIQYF
cdr3_nt: TGCGCCAGCAGCCAAGAACTAGGGTGGGTCAAAAACATTCAGTACTTC
v_call: TRBV4-1
d_call: -
clone_size: -
j_call: TRBJ2-4

cdr3_aa: CASSFPDRGHYEQYF
cdr3_nt: TGTGCCAGCAGCTTCCCGGACAGGGGGCATTACGAGCAGTACTTC
v_call: TRBV7-9
d_call: TRBD1
clone_size: -
j_call: TRBJ2-7

cdr3_aa: CASSPLYREAYNEQFF
cdr3_nt: TGTGCCAGCTCACCACTTTACAGGGAAGCCTACAATGAGCAGTTCTTC
v_call: TRBV18
d_call: -
clone_size: -
j_call: TRBJ2-1

cdr3_aa: CASRLGGDYEQYF
cdr3_nt: TGTGCCAGCCGGCTCGGGGGGGACTACGAGCAGTACTTC
v_call: TRBV7-9
d_call: TRBD2
clone_size: -
j_call: TRBJ2-7

cdr3_aa: CASSLGSGGFGNQPQHF
cdr3_nt: TGTGCCAGCAGTCTAGGCTCAGGGGGCTTCGGCAATCAGCCCCAGCATTTT
v_call: TRBV2
d_call: TRBD1
clone_size: -
j_call: TRBJ1-5

cdr3_aa: CASSGNEAGESETQYF
cdr3_nt: TGCGCCAGCAGCGGTAATGAAGCGGGAGAATCAGAGACCCAGTACTTC
v_call: TRBV5-1
d_call: TRBD2
clone_size: -
j_call: TRBJ2-5

cdr3_aa: CASSLTSASSTDTQYF
cdr3_nt: TGTGCCAGCAGCTTGACTAGCGCGTCTAGCACAGATACGCAGTATTTT
v_call: TRBV7-9
d_call: TRBD2
clone_size: -
j_call: TRBJ2-3

cdr3_aa: CASSQGPGEGYEQYF
cdr3_nt: TGCGCCAGCAGCCAAGGCCCCGGAGAGGGCTACGAGCAGTACTTC
v_call: TRBV4-3
d_call: -
clone_size: -
j_call: TRBJ2-7

cdr3_aa: CASSSRLVPNEQFF
cdr3_nt: TGTGCCAGCAGCTCCCGACTAGTCCCCAATGAGCAGTTCTTC
v_call: TRBV9
d_call: -
clone_size: -
j_call: TRBJ2-1

cdr3_aa: CASSLDIAGWTFVEQYF
cdr3_nt: TGTGCCAGCAGCTTAGATATCGCGGGATGGACCTTCGTTGAGCAGTACTTC
v_call: TRBV11-3
d_call: -
clone_size: -
j_call: TRBJ2-7

cdr3_aa: CSVAGVRESYNEQFF
cdr3_nt: TGCAGCGTTGCAGGGGTCAGGGAATCCTACAATGAGCAGTTCTTC
v_call: TRBV29-1
d_call: -
clone_size: -
j_call: TRBJ2-1

cdr3_aa: CASQRIGDTEAFF
cdr3_nt: TGTGCCAGCCAGCGGATCGGGGACACTGAAGCTTTCTTT
v_call: TRBV6-5
d_call: -
clone_size: -
j_call: TRBJ1-1

cdr3_aa: CASSIQGAYEQYF
cdr3_nt: TGTGCCAGTAGTATACAGGGGGCCTACGAGCAGTACTTC
v_call: TRBV19
d_call: TRBD1
clone_size: -
j_call: TRBJ2-7

cdr3_aa: CASSDLAREQFF
cdr3_nt: TGTGCCAGCAGCGACCTAGCGCGTGAGCAGTTCTTC
v_call: TRBV9
d_call: -
clone_size: -
j_call: TRBJ2-1

cdr3_aa: CASSVDGNRPGEQFF
cdr3_nt: TGTGCCAGCAGCGTAGATGGGAACAGGCCTGGGGAGCAGTTCTTC
v_call: TRBV9
d_call: -
clone_size: -
j_call: TRBJ2-1

cdr3_aa: CASSRRTGRDEQYF
cdr3_nt: TGTGCCAGCAGCCGTAGGACAGGGCGGGACGAGCAGTACTTC
v_call: TRBV5-5
d_call: TRBD1
clone_size: -
j_call: TRBJ2-7

cdr3_aa: CASRPGLAGSYEQYF
cdr3_nt: TGTGCCAGCAGGCCCGGACTAGCGGGGAGCTACGAGCAGTACTTC
v_call: TRBV7-2
d_call: TRBD2
clone_size: -
j_call: TRBJ2-7

cdr3_aa: CASSQDPTPPSTGNTIYF
cdr3_nt: TGCGCCAGCAGCCAAGACCCAACACCCCCCTCCACTGGAAACACCATATATTTT
v_call: TRBV4-3
d_call: -
clone_size: -
j_call: TRBJ1-3

cdr3_aa: CASSLRTSGTISTDTQYF
cdr3_nt: TGTGCCAGCAGTTTAAGGACTAGCGGTACGATTAGCACAGATACGCAGTATTTT
v_call: TRBV28
d_call: TRBD2
clone_size: -
j_call: TRBJ2-3

cdr3_aa: CAYNGQESYEQYF
cdr3_nt: TGTGCCTACAACGGACAGGAATCCTACGAGCAGTACTTC
v_call: TRBV30
d_call: TRBD1
clone_size: -
j_call: TRBJ2-7

cdr3_aa: CAISELTGNGYTF
cdr3_nt: TGTGCCATCAGTGAGTTGACAGGGAATGGCTACACCTTC
v_call: TRBV10-3
d_call: TRBD1
clone_size: -
j_call: TRBJ1-2

cdr3_aa: CAWTTGINQPQHF
cdr3_nt: TGTGCCTGGACCACAGGGATCAATCAGCCCCAGCATTTT
v_call: TRBV30
d_call: -
clone_size: -
j_call: TRBJ1-5

cdr3_aa: CASSLGMGAWVTEAFF
cdr3_nt: TGTGCCAGCAGCTTAGGGATGGGGGCCTGGGTCACTGAAGCTTTCTTT
v_call: TRBV7-2
d_call: -
clone_size: -
j_call: TRBJ1-1